This T cell receptor beta chain was captured by sequencing in a study of blood T cell repertoires in COVID-19. The wider study: The study drew acute and convalescent COVID-19 samples from the United States, Italy and Spain. T cells, B-cell-depleted T cells, or PBMCs provided the cDNA or gDNA that served as material.

The authors' processing: Reference gene primer amplification gave estimated nucleated cell counts. TCRdb's copy holds only in-frame clones and misses some; the assay was immunoSEQ multiplex PCR. V and J calls and clone size are as listed in that table; D and trimming were resolved from the DNA. The sample lists roughly 230,000 clones; approximately 89% were seen once. This clonotype originated in a woman aged 35 to 49 who had recovered from COVID-19. Material: peripheral blood.

CDR3 loop: CASSQGSTDPYGYTF. The CDR3 DNA sequence: TGTGCCAGCAGCCAAGGGTCCACAGACCCCTATGGCTACACCTTC. The chain links TRBV14 to TRBJ1-2, with D hard to call. V was clipped by 1 base and J by 4 bases, with 13 bases between them. Germline-derived CDR1 and CDR2 are SGHDN and FVKESK. The CDR3 length is 15 residues.